This is a list of T cell receptor beta chains from one sample in a study of molecular identifiers for immune sequencing clone quantification. MiXCR, applied by TCRdb to the PCR reads, yields one record per CDR3 protein. Of 250,000 to 400,000 distinct CDR3 sequences listed, roughly a fifth are singletons. Sequenced input: naive CD8+ T cells from blood, with Jurkat cell RNA spiked in. Receptor source: a human donor in good health. Some libraries in this study had Jurkat cell RNA spiked in. The CDR3 runs from the conserved cysteine through the conserved F or W. A D gene is named only where the DNA matches it firmly. Size is omitted from some rows. Given values are once, few, many or a class for expanded clones.

>NA|15|TRBV4-3|TRBJ2-1|many
TGCGCCAGCAGCCAAGGCACGGGGTCCTACAATGAGCAGTTCTTC
CASSQGTGSYNEQFF
>TRBD2|15|TRBV6-6|TRBJ2-5|NA
TGTGCCAGCAGTTACTCTTCTTCGGCCGGGGGGACCCAGCACTTC
CASSYSSSAGGTQHF
>NA|18|TRBV11-2|TRBJ2-1|many
TGTGCCAGCAGCTTAGCTCTCGGAGGCCTCAGTTCCTACAATGAGCAGTTCTTC
CASSLALGGLSSYNEQFF
>NA|16|TRBV7-9|TRBJ2-7|many
TGTGCCAGCAGCTCACAGCAGGGTTTGAAAGTCTACGAGCAGTACTTC
CASSSQQGLKVYEQYF
>NA|11|TRBV29-1|TRBJ1-1|many
TGCAGCGTTGTAGGGGGGCTAGAGGCTTTCTTT
CSVVGGLEAFF
>TRBD1|16|TRBV29-1|TRBJ2-7|many
TGCAGCGTTGAAGGAGAACAGGGGGTCCGAGCTAACGAGCAGTACTTC
CSVEGEQGVRANEQYF
>NA|11|TRBV6-2/TRBV6-3|TRBJ2-5|many
TGTGCCAGCAGTCCCGGGACGACCCAGTACTTC
CASSPGTTQYF
>TRBD2|15|TRBV19|TRBJ2-3|NA
TGTGCCAGTAGTGGGACTAGCGGCCTATCGGGTACGCAGTATTTT
CASSGTSGLSGTQYF
>TRBD1|17|TRBV12-3/TRBV12-4|TRBJ1-1|many
TGTGCCAGCAGTTTTAGGTGGGACAGTAGCTTAAACACTGAAGCTTTCTTT
CASSFRWDSSLNTEAFF
>NA|14|TRBV4-1|TRBJ2-5|few
TGCGCCAGCAGCCCACGGGGGCTGGAGGAGACCCAGTACTTC
CASSPRGLEETQYF
>NA|16|TRBV11-2|TRBJ2-6|NA
TGTGCCAGCAGCTTATGGGCTGGGGCTGGGGCCAACGCCCTGACTTTC
CASSLWAGAGANALTF
>NA|16|TRBV29-1|TRBJ2-5|many
TGCAGCGTTGAAAAATGGCAGGGCGGATTCCAAGAGACCCAGTACTTC
CSVEKWQGGFQETQYF
>NA|15|TRBV19|TRBJ2-2|many
TGTGCCAGTAGTATTCAGGACGGGAACACCGGGGAGCTGTTTTTT
CASSIQDGNTGELFF